This TCR beta chain was found in a study of cytomegalovirus exposure and HLA in healthy donors. About the research overall: A later analysis reported the approximately 120 validation repertoires used the same platform as the roughly 700 first-cohort repertoires. Study-wide findings and caveats: The study found most TCR sequences rare, yet found some public TCRs in many donors. Overall, 164 TCR beta chains were annotated as cytomegalovirus-associated.

Profiling relied on immunoSEQ multiplex PCR, and the TCRdb table lists in-frame clones only, not all of them. The sample shows 70,000 or so clones, approximately 94% of them seen only once. Points on this clone: Its matching antigen is unknown.

The CDR3 runs to 12 residues. Germline lookup yields CDR1 MNHEY and CDR2 SMNVEV (reference sequence). V lost 5 bases to trimming and J lost 13 bases; unmatched junction nucleotides: 10. The approximately 120-subject validation cohort, separate from the approximately 670-subject first cohort, included the donors. This TCR was recovered from a woman aged 18 to 35 in good health and CMV-seronegative. The rearrangement uses TRBV27 and TRBJ1-2; the match to TRBD1 covers 7 bases. The sequencing input was PBMCs. The CDR3 spells CASSRSGQPSTF. CDR3 DNA: TGTGCCAGCAGTAGATCGGGACAGCCTAGCACCTTC.